The 3 T cell receptor beta chains below all came from one sample that was sequenced in a study of blood T cell repertoires in COVID-19. Data came from immunoSEQ multiplex PCR; TCRdb stores just in-frame clones and leaves some out. The table records 250,000 to 400,000 clones, roughly 90% of them present only once. Sequencing was done on a sample of peripheral blood. The origin of the receptors is a woman younger than 45 with COVID-19, enrolled during active disease.

This chain uses TRBV29-1 with TRBJ1-2, with D uncertain. The CDR3 sequence is 12 residues long. Germline lookup yields CDR1 SQVTM and CDR2 ANQGSEA. V was shortened by 3 bases and J by 0 bases, with 5 bases between the two germline ends. For the CDR3, the DNA is TGCAGCGTTGAGTCAGCTAACTATGGCTACACCTTC. Amino acid sequence: CSVESANYGYTF.

As to this clone: This sample includes further DNA sequences coding for the same CDR3. The chain employs TRBV7-9 and TRBJ2-3; TRBD1 aligns across 8 bases. This CDR3 is built from 14 residues. Germline-derived CDR1 and CDR2 are SEHNR and FQNEAQ (reference sequence). V was pared by 5 bases and J by 1 base, with 2 bases of the junction left unmatched. Here the CDR3 reads CASSLGQGTDTQYF. The CDR3, as DNA: TGTGCCAGCAGCCTGGGACAGGGCACAGATACGCAGTATTTT.

This clone was found once. The gene calls are TRBV18 and TRBJ1-6; D unclear. V was shortened by 3 bases and J by 8 bases, with 8 bases between the two germline ends. Germline CDR1 is KGHSH and CDR2 is LQKENI. The CDR3 extends over 13 amino acids. DNA for the CDR3: TGTGCCAGCTCACCGCGGGTCGATTCACCCCTCCACTTT. It encodes CASSPRVDSPLHF.